These 16 T cell receptor beta chains originate from one sample sequenced in a study of OX40 agonist ivuxolimab in advanced cancers. Data came from immunoSEQ multiplex PCR; TCRdb stores just in-frame clones and leaves some out. The top ten clones hold approximately 1.1% of a sample with 100,000 to 140,000 clones, more than 85% of them seen once. This specimen consisted of CD4+ or CD8+ T cells sorted from blood, obtained in a trial of the OX40 agonist ivuxolimab. These receptors all come from an adult with an advanced solid tumor such as melanoma, head and neck, liver or kidney cancer.

The chain links TRBV13 to TRBJ2-3; D is possibly TRBD1 or TRBD2 (5 bases each). From germline, CDR1 is PRHDT and CDR2 FYEKMQ (reference sequence). The germline V and J ends were trimmed by 4 bases and 2 bases, with 10 bases remaining between them. The CDR3 length is 14 residues. The CDR3 sequence: CASSSGPSTDTQYF. CDR3 nucleotides: TGTGCCAGCAGCTCGGGACCGTCCACAGATACGCAGTATTTT.

The chain is built from TRBV5-6 and TRBJ1-5; D perhaps matches TRBD1 (5 bases). The CDR3 is 15 residues long. The germline V gene has CDR1 SGHDT and CDR2 YYEEEE. The V end was cut by 4 bases, the J end by 2 bases, with 13 bases between. The CDR3 loop is CASSASGRGNQPQHF. The CDR3 bases are TGTGCCAGCAGCGCCTCGGGCAGGGGCAATCAGCCCCAGCATTTT.

This sequence joins TRBV30 and TRBJ2-7, with D hard to call. V lost 3 bases to trimming and J lost 4 bases, with 10 bases between them. The CDR3 runs 12 residues. The germline CDR1 and CDR2 sequences are GTSNPN and SVGIG (reference sequence). CDR3 in amino acids: CAWRPQGYEQYF. The CDR3, as DNA: TGTGCCTGGAGGCCGCAAGGATACGAGCAGTACTTC.

This chain links TRBV5-5 with TRBJ2-1, with D maybe TRBD1 (6 bases). Germline CDR1 reads SGHKS; CDR2 reads YYEKEE (reference sequence). The CDR3 runs to 14 residues. Trimming took 4 bases from V and 6 from J, leaving 14 bases between them. The CDR3 nucleotides are TGTGCCAGCAGCCACCCACAGGGTCGCAATGAGCAGTTCTTC. Protein: CASSHPQGRNEQFF.

The V and J genes are TRBV18 and TRBJ1-4; D remains unclear. Trimming left V 3 bases short and J 6 bases short, with 11 bases between. The CDR3 loop spans 14 amino acids. The germline V gene encodes CDR1 KGHSH and CDR2 LQKENI. CDR3 DNA sequence: TGTGCCAGCTCACCGCGGGCTAAGGATGAAAAACTGTTTTTT. Translated, it gives CASSPRAKDEKLFF.

This clone was found once. J is TRBJ2-1 and V is TRBV19; TRBD2 is a possible D gene (6 bases). V was pared by 0 bases and J by 2 bases, with 11 bases between. The CDR3 covers 16 residues. Germline assignment: CDR1 LNHDA and CDR2 SQIVND (reference sequence). CDR3 protein: CASSIDRAGTYNEQFF. The CDR3 region has the DNA TGTGCCAGTAGTATAGATCGGGCGGGAACCTACAATGAGCAGTTCTTC.

This chain connects TRBV5-5 to TRBJ1-1; D perhaps matches TRBD1 (5 bases). CDR1 is SGHKS, CDR2 YYEKEE, per germline (reference sequence). V was cut by 4 bases and J by 6 bases, with 16 bases left in between. The CDR3 covers 14 residues. The CDR3 nucleotides read TGTGCCAGCAGCCCGGCGAACAGGAAGGCTGAAGCTTTCTTT. Its protein product is CASSPANRKAEAFF.

This sequence joins TRBV12-5 and TRBJ2-5; D may be TRBD2 (5 bases). CDR1 and CDR2 from the germline V gene are LGHNT and FRNRAP. Trimming took 5 bases from V and 2 from J, leaving 9 bases between them. The CDR3 totals 13 residues. The CDR3 region is CASGPGLQETQYF. DNA for the CDR3: TGTGCTAGTGGTCCGGGATTGCAAGAGACCCAGTACTTC.

The chain uses TRBV19 and TRBJ2-3; no clear D gene. The V end lost 10 bases, the J end lost 2 bases, and 19 bases lay between the germline ends. Germline CDR1 reads LNHDA; CDR2 reads SQIVND (reference sequence). The CDR3 is made up of 15 amino acids. The CDR3 here is CATHHRAGPTDTQYF. CDR3 nucleotide sequence: TGTGCCACCCATCACCGAGCCGGGCCCACAGATACGCAGTATTTT.

The gene calls are TRBV27 and TRBJ1-5; no firm D call. The V gene lost 3 bases and the J gene lost 1 base, with 10 bases spanning the gap. Germline V gene data show CDR1 as MNHEY and CDR2 as SMNVEV (reference sequence). CDR3 length: 15 amino acids. The CDR3 here is CASSFASLSNQPQHF. The CDR3 nucleotides read TGTGCCAGCAGTTTCGCCAGTCTGAGCAATCAGCCCCAGCATTTT.

The V call is TRBV28, the J call TRBJ1-5; D remains unclear. Germline CDR1 and CDR2: MDHEN and SYDVKM. The CDR3 length is 15 residues. The V end was cut by 4 bases, the J end by 2 bases, with 12 bases between. DNA of the CDR3: TGTGCCAGCAGTTCCCTTTCCGGCGGCAATCAGCCCCAGCATTTT. It specifies CASSSLSGGNQPQHF.

This clone was seen a handful of times. The chain recombines TRBV13 with TRBJ2-7; TRBD2 aligns across 10 bases. The CDR3 has 16 residues. In germline, CDR1 is PRHDT, CDR2 FYEKMQ (reference sequence). The V segment lost 5 bases and the J segment 3 bases; nucleotides outside the gene matches: 10. The CDR3 DNA reads TGTGCCAGCAGCCAGTGGACTAGCGGTCAATACTACGAGCAGTACTTC. It yields the protein CASSQWTSGQYYEQYF.

J is TRBJ1-5 and V is TRBV10-3; tentatively, D is TRBD1 (6 bases). The CDR3 runs 14 residues. The germline V gene encodes CDR1 ENHRY and CDR2 SYGVKD. Trimming cost V 10 bases and J 7 bases, with 20 bases left between them. DNA of the CDR3: TGTGCCACTCAGACAGCCCCGCAGGGGCAGCCCCAGCATTTT. Translated: CATQTAPQGQPQHF.

In its sample, this clone was seen once. This chain links TRBV6-6 with TRBJ1-1; D possibly corresponds to TRBD1 (6 bases). Trimming removed 7 bases from V and 1 base from J, with 16 bases in between. Looked up from germline, CDR1 is MNHNY and CDR2 is SVGAGI (reference sequence). This CDR3 contains 15 residues. The CDR3 DNA sequence: TGTGCCAGCACTAACTGGGGACATACGAACACTGAAGCTTTCTTT. Protein sequence: CASTNWGHTNTEAFF.

There are a few counts of this clone. The gene calls are TRBV5-1 and TRBJ1-4, with D uncertain. Per germline, CDR1 SGHRS and CDR2 YFSETQ. The CDR3 loop spans 17 amino acids. V was shortened by 0 bases and J by 3 bases, with 15 bases between the two germline ends. The CDR3 region has the DNA TGCGCCAGCAGCTTGGGGGCGTCGAACCCGGCTAATGAAAAACTGTTTTTT. Translation gives CASSLGASNPANEKLFF.

This clone appeared once. The gene calls are TRBV7-2 and TRBJ2-1, with D unclear. V shed 5 bases and J shed 8 bases, with 19 bases lying between them. Per the germline V gene, CDR1 is SGHTA and CDR2 is FQGNSA. There are 15 residues in the CDR3. The DNA of the CDR3 is TGTGCCAGCAGCAGCTCCCTCGGGCCACGCTATGAGCAGTTCTTC. The encoded protein is CASSSSLGPRYEQFF.